The following is a T cell receptor (beta chain) sequence with its context. Which antigen it targets is not known. The input lacks base qualities; no much larger clone sits a single base away. The tumor samples were collected prior to definitive surgery or chemotherapy. Genomic DNA extraction was performed by the MD Anderson Biospecimen Extraction Resource, and TCR sequencing was carried out by the MD Anderson Cancer Genomics Laboratory. Reading the germline V gene (reference sequence) gives CDR1 SEHNR and CDR2 FQNEAQ. There are 15 amino acids in the CDR3, from cysteine to phenylalanine inclusive. Of the read, only the CDR3 DNA is kept; its 45 bases are in frame from base 1. V lost 6 bases and J lost 3 bases, and the count of bases not matched to a germline gene is 8. The data are from a study of high-grade serous ovarian cancer treatment subgroups (dated by TCRdb to about 2021). For context, the study as a whole: Sequencing yielded a mean of approximately 13,000 reads and around 7,000 unique TCR beta rearrangements per sample. In total there were around 99 samples, since every patient provided one primary tumor sample and two metastatic tumor samples. The study profiled TCR beta repertoires in high-grade serous ovarian cancer patients grouped by complete gross resection or neoadjuvant chemotherapy response under a laparoscopic triage algorithm. A cohort of 30 patients was included: about 10 with no residual disease after primary surgery (R0), about 10 who were excellent NACT responders, and about 10 who were poor NACT responders.

The approximately 86 tumor samples underwent high-throughput TCR profiling using ImmunoSEQ. In the paper's pipeline: Repertoire diversity metrics included richness (unique productive sequences), clonality, evenness and relatedness; Bhattacharyya coefficient assessed similarity between samples. A sensitivity analysis excluded TCRs with fewer than two reads and gave consistent conclusions. TCRdb carries this immuneACCESS record with in-frame sequences only. Its versions omit some clonotypes, under half of them owing to an unresolved V gene in the studies checked, with the rest unexplained. The V and J calls and clone size were taken over from that table, and D and trimming were inferred from the DNA. This sample lists a few thousand clones; about 80% were detected once. The top ten clonotypes cover roughly 9% of the sample. Broad study findings and their caveats: Because bulk tumor TCR sequencing provided no spatial information, insight into HGSC tumor complexity and diversity was limited. The TCR repertoire analyses centered on CDR3, and CDR1 and CDR2 were not analyzed. Repertoire similarity between tumors from the same patient ranged from roughly 0.11 to 0.79, while tumors from different patients showed almost no similarity. TCR clonal relatedness was found to be positively correlated with neoantigen level and, by trend, with copy number variation and mutation load derived from whole-genome sequencing.

The chain joins TRBV7-9 to TRBJ1-2; TRBD1 agrees with 9 junctional bases. The sample taken for sequencing was tumor tissue. This TCR derives from a human donor with high-grade serous ovarian cancer. This receptor has the CDR3 CASSPGQGGDYGYTF. The nucleotides are TGTGCCAGCAGTCCGGGACAGGGCGGAGACTATGGCTACACCTTC.